One and the same sample provided the 6 T cell receptor beta chains below, sequenced in a study of STAT5B mutations in CD4+ large granular lymphocyte leukemia. The protocol was immunoSEQ multiplex PCR, while the TCRdb copy is restricted to in-frame clones and leaves out a portion. This sample has about 46,000 clones, with more than 65% found just once. Sequencing used CD4+ T cells from blood buffy coats. The receptors here all came from a human donor in good health.

This clone was picked up a small number of times. The rearrangement uses TRBV6-6 and TRBJ2-7, with 10 bases aligning to TRBD1. The CDR3 covers 13 residues. Germline assignment: CDR1 MNHNY and CDR2 SVGAGI (reference sequence). Trimming took 6 bases from V and 5 from J; bases not matched to a gene: 4. CDR3 DNA sequence: TGTGCCAGCAGGACCGGGACAGGGGACGAGCAGTACTTC. Protein: CASRTGTGDEQYF.

This clone was observed a few times. The V gene is TRBV30, the J gene TRBJ2-5; D is perhaps TRBD2 (6 bases). The V and J ends lost 0 bases and 7 bases respectively, with 12 bases between them. This CDR3 spans 13 amino acids. The germline V gene has CDR1 GTSNPN and CDR2 SVGIG (reference sequence). The CDR3 DNA is TGTGCCTGGAGTGTTGGCTGGGGGGTGACCCAGTACTTC. It specifies CAWSVGWGVTQYF. Variable domain in full (rest from reference TRBV30 and TRBJ2-5): SQTIHQWPATLVQPVGSPLSLECTVEGTSNPNLYWYRQAAGRGLQLLFYSVGIGQISSEVPQNLSASRPQDRQFILSSKKLLLSDSGFYLCAWSVGWGVTQYFGPGTRLLVL.

The chain joins TRBV5-4 to TRBJ1-3; D gene unclear. The length of the CDR3 is 19 residues. Trimming removed 2 bases at V and 0 bases at J, with 21 bases between. In germline, CDR1 is SGHNT, CDR2 YYREEE (reference sequence). CDR3 in DNA: TGTGCCAGCAGCTTTGCTGACCTGACGGGCAGGAGCTCTGGAAACACCATATATTTT. Protein: CASSFADLTGRSSGNTIYF.

The V and J genes are TRBV7-9 and TRBJ2-1; D is ambiguous. The V gene lost 4 bases and the J gene lost 2 bases, with 9 bases spanning the gap. This CDR3 has 14 residues. The V gene's germline CDR1 is SEHNR and CDR2 FQNEAQ (reference sequence). The CDR3 DNA is TGTGCCAGCAGCTCGCTAAGCCCCTACAATGAGCAGTTCTTC. It yields the protein CASSSLSPYNEQFF.

The rearrangement links TRBV7-2 to TRBJ2-5; D is unresolved. Trimming shortened V by 2 bases and J by 3 bases, and 13 bases separated the two germline ends. The germline CDR1 and CDR2 sequences are SGHTA and FQGNSA. The length of the CDR3 is 15 residues. The CDR3 DNA sequence: TGTGCCAGCAGCTTATGGGTATTCGCGGAAGAGACCCAGTACTTC. Amino acid sequence: CASSLWVFAEETQYF. Supplemented by reference TRBV7-2 and TRBJ2-5, the full variable domain reads GAGVSQSPSNKVTEKGKDVELRCDPISGHTALYWYRQSLGQGLEFLIYFQGNSAPDKSGLPSDRFSAERTGGSVSTLTIQRTQQEDSAVYLCASSLWVFAEETQYFGPGTRLLVL.

The genes are TRBV28 and TRBJ1-5, with a possible D match to TRBD1 (6 bases). V shed 4 bases and J shed 4 bases, with 14 bases lying between them. Germline V lookup: CDR1 MDHEN, CDR2 SYDVKM. There are 15 residues in the CDR3. In DNA, the CDR3 is TGTGCCAGCAGTTCTAGCGGGACACCGAATCAGCCCCAGCATTTT. As protein: CASSSSGTPNQPQHF.